This TCR beta chain was sequenced for a study of cytomegalovirus exposure and HLA in healthy donors. Study as a whole: Drawn from HLA-typed donors, 83 million or so unique TCRs were held in an early data release.

Study results and limitations: When the data were analyzed later, several of the most significant clusters appeared to be linked to common viral pathogens. Associated with HLA alleles at 0.05 false discovery rate in a later analysis were approximately 17,000 TCR beta sequences.

Germline CDR1 is MNHEY and CDR2 is SVGAGI. Trimming took 6 bases from V and 8 from J, leaving 14 bases between them. The CDR3 sequence is 13 residues long. Points on this clone: Its antigen is undetermined.

It was with 60 Vbeta and 13 Jbeta primers that the PCR ran. Measured with immunoSEQ multiplex PCR; TCRdb has only the in-frame clones, and not every one. The sample has around 190,000 clones, over 75% seen once. The source is a woman between 50 and 59 years old in good health and CMV-seronegative. The V gene is TRBV6-5, the J gene TRBJ1-5; tentatively, D is TRBD1 (6 bases). Input material: PBMCs. CDR3 coding DNA: TGTGCCAGCAGCATCGACAGGTTCAAGCCCCAGCATTTT. Encoded protein: CASSIDRFKPQHF.